Each of the 22 T cell receptor beta chains below was sequenced from the same sample in a study of blood T cell repertoires in COVID-19 (dated by TCRdb to the early 2020s). The library was produced with the immunoSEQ multiplex PCR assay. TCRdb holds this immuneACCESS table with in-frame rearrangements only. Some clones are missing; in checked studies, unresolved V genes explain under half, and the rest has no known cause. In this sample the table shows some 80,000 clones, 75% to 90% of which occur a single time. About 18% of the sample goes to the ten largest clones. The sample comprised peripheral blood. Receptors were obtained from a human donor in a cohort sampled during active COVID-19.

The V and J genes are TRBV30 and TRBJ2-7; TRBD2 is a possible D gene (5 bases). The V gene's germline CDR1 is GTSNPN and CDR2 SVGIG (reference sequence). V gave up 5 bases and J gave up 9 bases, with 17 bases separating them. This CDR3 contains 12 residues. The DNA for the CDR3 is TGTGCCTGGGTAACGTCGGGGTCTAGGCAGTACTTC. This translates into CAWVTSGSRQYF.

The chain recombines TRBV25-1 with TRBJ2-1; the D gene is possibly TRBD2 (6 bases). V was trimmed by 10 bases and J by 8 bases, leaving 27 bases between them. The CDR3 runs to 16 residues. CDR1 and CDR2 from the germline V gene are MGHDK and SYGVNS. The CDR3 sequence: CATAPRWGVLAYEQFF. Written as DNA, the CDR3 is TGTGCCACCGCGCCTAGGTGGGGGGTGCTGGCCTATGAGCAGTTCTTC. The entire variable domain, with the rest obtained from reference TRBV25-1 and TRBJ2-1, is as follows: EADIYQTPRYLVIGTGKKITLECSQTMGHDKMYWYQQDPGMELHLIHYSYGVNSTEKGDLSSESTVSRIRTEHFPLTLESARPSHTSQYLCATAPRWGVLAYEQFFGPGTRLTVL.

V and J are TRBV3-1 (or the pseudogene TRBV3-2) and TRBJ1-1; weak D call: TRBD1 (6 bases). From germline, CDR1 is LGHDT and CDR2 YNNKEL (reference sequence). This CDR3 has 16 residues. V lost 4 bases to trimming and J lost 3 bases, with 18 bases between them. As DNA, the CDR3 is TGTGCCAGCAGCCGATCCCATATTAGACAGGACACTGAAGCTTTCTTT. Its protein product is CASSRSHIRQDTEAFF.

The chain combines TRBV12-3 or TRBV12-4 with TRBJ1-2, with 8 bases matching TRBD1. This CDR3 has 13 amino acids. V gave up 6 bases and J gave up 8 bases; unmatched junction bases: 8. CDR3 DNA sequence: TGTGCCAGCAGGATGACAGGGGAATCCGGCTACACCTTC. Its translation is CASRMTGESGYTF.

This chain joins TRBV24-1 and TRBJ2-7; weak D call: TRBD1 (5 bases). Germline-derived CDR1 and CDR2 are KGHDR and SFDVKD. V lost 1 base to trimming and J lost 5 bases, with 5 bases between them. This CDR3 has 12 residues. The DNA of the CDR3 is TGTGCCACCAGTGATTTAGGGGACGAGCAGTACTTC. Residues: CATSDLGDEQYF.

CDR3 sequence reads: CASSHGSSGTGGRGEQFF. The CDR3 bases are TGTGCCAGCAGCCACGGATCGTCCGGGACAGGGGGCAGGGGTGAGCAGTTCTTC. J is TRBJ2-1 and V is TRBV4-2; TRBD1 aligns across 12 bases. The germline V gene encodes CDR1 LGHNA and CDR2 YNFKEQ. The CDR3 totals 18 residues. V lost 3 bases, J lost 9 bases, and 15 bases stayed unmatched.

This clone has a handful of counts. The V gene is TRBV11-1, the J gene TRBJ1-1; D call uncertain. This CDR3 is built from 13 residues. Germline CDR1 SGHAT, CDR2 FQDESV (reference sequence). The germline V and J ends were trimmed by 5 bases and 4 bases, with 11 bases remaining between them. DNA for the CDR3: TGTGCCAGCAGCCTGGCCACGGGCACTGAAGCTTTCTTT. Translating it yields CASSLATGTEAFF.

CDR3 in DNA: TGTGCCAGCAGCGTAGGGAGGGAGACAGTTGAAGCTTTCTTT. Its protein is CASSVGRETVEAFF. V gene TRBV9 combines with J gene TRBJ1-1; TRBD1 is a possible D gene (5 bases). Germline V gene lookup returns CDR1 SGDLS and CDR2 YYNGEE. V lost 0 bases to trimming and J lost 7 bases, with 13 bases between them. The CDR3 loop spans 14 amino acids.

The chain uses TRBV9 and TRBJ2-1; D gene unclear. CDR1 is SGDLS, CDR2 YYNGEE, per germline. V was shortened by 4 bases and J by 11 bases, with 13 bases between the two germline ends. The CDR3 extends over 12 amino acids. CDR3 region: CASSQNLNKQFF. CDR3 DNA sequence: TGTGCCAGCAGCCAGAACCTGAATAAGCAGTTCTTC.

This sequence joins TRBV15 and TRBJ1-5, with D unresolved. Trimming took off 0 bases at V and 1 base at J, with 7 bases between the two ends. Looked up from germline, CDR1 is LNHNV and CDR2 is YYDKDF (reference sequence). CDR3 size: 15 residues. This CDR3 reads CATSRDPGSNQPQHF. The DNA of the CDR3 is TGTGCCACCAGCAGAGATCCGGGAAGCAATCAGCCCCAGCATTTT.

The gene calls are TRBV7-8 and TRBJ2-7; TRBD2 agrees at 15 bases. The CDR3 has 20 residues. The V and J ends lost 5 bases and 5 bases, in that order; junction bases with no gene match: 19. In germline, CDR1 is SGHVS, CDR2 FQNEAQ. The CDR3 bases are TGTGCCAGCAGCCTCGCCTTTAGGGTCGGGACTAGCGGGAGGAGGCACGAGCAGTACTTC. This translates into CASSLAFRVGTSGRRHEQYF.

The chain is built from TRBV7-9 and TRBJ1-1, with TRBD1 as a possible D gene (5 bases). The germline CDR1 and CDR2 sequences are SEHNR and FQNEAQ (reference sequence). This CDR3 spans 13 amino acids. The V end lost 6 bases, the J end lost 4 bases, and 12 bases lay between the germline ends. CDR3 sequence: CASSWGGRTEAFF. Written as DNA, the CDR3 is TGTGCCAGCAGTTGGGGGGGACGCACTGAAGCTTTCTTT.

J is TRBJ1-2 and V is TRBV11-1; D is undetermined. The CDR3 loop spans 12 amino acids. V lost 6 bases, J lost 5 bases, and 10 bases lay in between. The V gene's germline CDR1 is SGHAT and CDR2 FQDESV (reference sequence). This CDR3 reads CASSPGSYGYTF. The CDR3 nucleotides are TGTGCCAGCAGTCCCGGGAGTTATGGCTACACCTTC.

CDR3 sequence (DNA): TGCAGTGCCAGGACAGGAAGGGGCTACACCTTC. Protein sequence: CSARTGRGYTF. This rearrangement joins TRBV20-1 to TRBJ1-2, with 7 bases fitting TRBD1. The CDR3 totals 11 residues. The J segment lost 8 bases and the V segment lost 6 bases, leaving 6 bases of the junction unmatched. Germline V CDR1 and CDR2: DFQATT, SNEGSKA (reference sequence).

CDR3: CASSPRYSNQPQHF. Here the CDR3 DNA reads TGTGCCAGCAGCCCTAGATATAGCAATCAGCCCCAGCATTTT. The chain employs TRBV7-2 and TRBJ1-5; D remains ambiguous. The CDR3 spans 14 residues. V lost 5 bases and J 0 bases, leaving 8 bases between the germline ends. Germline loops: CDR1 SGHTA, CDR2 FQGNSA.

This chain joins TRBV7-3 and TRBJ1-2; D may be TRBD1 (6 bases). Germline V lookup: CDR1 SGHTA, CDR2 FQGTGA. The CDR3 totals 14 residues. Trimming removed 5 bases from V and 8 bases from J, with 18 bases in between. For the CDR3, the DNA is TGTGCCAGCAGCCAAGGGGGTATCGGGCAAGGCTACACCTTC. Translating gives CASSQGGIGQGYTF.

This clone was recorded only once. The V and J genes are TRBV6-2 or TRBV6-3 and TRBJ2-3, with D unclear. This CDR3 comprises 12 residues. Germline CDR1 and CDR2: MNHEY and SVGEGT. Trimming shortened V by 4 bases and J by 6 bases, and 8 bases separated the two germline ends. CDR3: CASSSREDTQYF. The CDR3 bases are TGTGCCAGCAGTTCCCGAGAGGATACGCAGTATTTT.

V usage is TRBV5-1 and J usage is TRBJ2-2; TRBD1 matches 7 bases. This CDR3 region has 13 residues. CDR1 and CDR2 (germline): SGHRS, YFSETQ. With V trimmed by 7 bases and J by 4 bases, 4 bases remained unmatched. The CDR3 DNA sequence: TGCGCCAGCGGGACAGTCACCACCGGGGAGCTGTTTTTT. It translates to CASGTVTTGELFF. Complete variable domain (other parts from reference TRBV5-1 and TRBJ2-2): KAGVTQTPRYLIKTRGQQVTLSCSPISGHRSVSWYQQTPGQGLQFLFEYFSETQRNKGNFPGRFSGRQFSNSRSEMNVSTLELGDSALYLCASGTVTTGELFFGEGSRLTVL.

The gene calls are TRBV27 and TRBJ2-7, with TRBD2 matching over 10 bases. Germline assignment: CDR1 MNHEY and CDR2 SMNVEV (reference sequence). The length of the CDR3 is 17 residues. J was trimmed by 6 bases and V by 2 bases; bases with no gene match: 13. The CDR3 DNA is TGTGCCAGCAGTTTAGAGGTAGCGGGGGGCCTCCGACGCGAGCAGTACTTC. As protein: CASSLEVAGGLRREQYF.

The CDR3 loop reads CAGRKGGLSYGYTF. The DNA for the CDR3 is TGTGCCGGACGGAAAGGGGGTTTAAGCTATGGCTACACCTTC. V usage is TRBV30 and J usage is TRBJ1-2; maybe TRBD1 (6 bases). The V and J ends lost 8 bases and 4 bases respectively, with 20 bases between them. The germline V gene has CDR1 GTSNPN and CDR2 SVGIG (reference sequence). The CDR3 consists of 14 residues.

The rearrangement uses TRBV7-9 and TRBJ1-3; tentatively, D is TRBD1 (5 bases). CDR3 length: 12 amino acids. The germline V and J ends were trimmed by 5 bases and 5 bases, with 7 bases remaining between them. Germline values: CDR1 SEHNR, CDR2 FQNEAQ (reference sequence). CDR3 residues: CASSRGRNTIYF. The CDR3 nucleotides are TGTGCCAGCAGCCGGGGGAGAAACACCATATATTTT.

The rearrangement joins TRBV9 to TRBJ2-1, with TRBD2 matching over 13 bases. Germline loops: CDR1 SGDLS, CDR2 YYNGEE. V lost 3 bases and J lost 8; bases outside the gene matches: 11. The length of the CDR3 is 17 residues. The CDR3, as DNA: TGTGCCAGCAGCGCGGCGTCTACTAGCGGGGGGGGTTATGAGCAGTTCTTC. Translated, it gives CASSAASTSGGGYEQFF. Together with reference TRBV9 and TRBJ2-1, the CDR3 gives the full variable domain: DSGVTQTPKHLITATGQRVTLRCSPRSGDLSVYWYQQSLDQGLQFLIQYYNGEERAKGNILERFSAQQFPDLHSELNLSSLELGDSALYFCASSAASTSGGGYEQFFGPGTRLTVL.